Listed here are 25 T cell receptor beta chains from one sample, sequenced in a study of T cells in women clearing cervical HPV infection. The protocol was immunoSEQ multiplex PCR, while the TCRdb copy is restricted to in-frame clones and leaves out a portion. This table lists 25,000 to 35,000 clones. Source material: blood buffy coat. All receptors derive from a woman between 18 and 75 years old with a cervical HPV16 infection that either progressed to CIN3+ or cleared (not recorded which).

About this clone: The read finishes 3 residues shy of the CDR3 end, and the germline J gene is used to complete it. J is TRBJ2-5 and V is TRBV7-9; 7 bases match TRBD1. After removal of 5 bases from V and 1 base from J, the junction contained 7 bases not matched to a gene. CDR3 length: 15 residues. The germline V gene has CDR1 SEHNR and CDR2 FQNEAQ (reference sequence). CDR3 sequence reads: CASSPGQAPQETQYF. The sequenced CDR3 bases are TGTGCCAGCAGCCCCGGACAGGCGCCCCAAGAGACC.

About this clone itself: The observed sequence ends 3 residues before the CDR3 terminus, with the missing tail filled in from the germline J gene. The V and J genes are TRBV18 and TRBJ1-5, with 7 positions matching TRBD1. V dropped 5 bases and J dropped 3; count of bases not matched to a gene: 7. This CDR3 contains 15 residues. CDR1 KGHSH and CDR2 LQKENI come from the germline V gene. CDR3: CASSADRAPNQPQHF. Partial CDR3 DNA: TGTGCCAGCTCAGCTGACAGGGCGCCCAATCAGCCC.

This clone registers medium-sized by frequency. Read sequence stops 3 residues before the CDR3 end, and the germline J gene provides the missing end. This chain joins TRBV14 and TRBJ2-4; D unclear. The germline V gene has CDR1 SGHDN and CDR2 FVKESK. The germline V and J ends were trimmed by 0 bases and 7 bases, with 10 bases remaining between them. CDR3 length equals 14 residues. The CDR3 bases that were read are TGTGCCAGCAGCCAAGAGGTCTCAAGGAACATT. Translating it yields CASSQEVSRNI. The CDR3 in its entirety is CASSQEVSRNIQYF. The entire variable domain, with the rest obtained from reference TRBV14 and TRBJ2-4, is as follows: EAGVTQFPSHSVIEKGQTVTLRCDPISGHDNLYWYRRVMGKEIKFLLHFVKESKQDESGMPNNRFLAERTGGTYSTLKVQPAELEDSGVYFCASSQEVSRNIQYFGAGTRLSVL.

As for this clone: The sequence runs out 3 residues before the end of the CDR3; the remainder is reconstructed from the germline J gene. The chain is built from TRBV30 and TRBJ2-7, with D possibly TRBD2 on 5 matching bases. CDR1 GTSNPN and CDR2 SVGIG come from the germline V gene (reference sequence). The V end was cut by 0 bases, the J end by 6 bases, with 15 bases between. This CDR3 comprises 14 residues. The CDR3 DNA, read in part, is TGTGCCTGGAGTGTACGAGGCTTACGGGGCGAG. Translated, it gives CAWSVRGLRGE. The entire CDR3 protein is CAWSVRGLRGEQYF.

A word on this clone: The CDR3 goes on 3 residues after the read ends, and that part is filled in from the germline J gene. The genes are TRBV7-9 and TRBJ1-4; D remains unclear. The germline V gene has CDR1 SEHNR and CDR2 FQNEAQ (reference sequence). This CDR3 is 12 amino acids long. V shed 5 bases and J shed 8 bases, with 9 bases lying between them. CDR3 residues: CASSRPGEKLFF. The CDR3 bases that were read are TGTGCCAGCAGCCGGCCGGGGGAAAAA.

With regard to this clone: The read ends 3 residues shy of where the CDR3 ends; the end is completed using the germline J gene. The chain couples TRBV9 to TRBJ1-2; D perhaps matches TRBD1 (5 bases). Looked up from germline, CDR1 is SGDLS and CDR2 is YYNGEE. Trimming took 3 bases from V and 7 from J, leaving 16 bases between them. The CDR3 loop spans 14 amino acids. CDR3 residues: CASSAAPEGLGYTF. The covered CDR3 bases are TGTGCCAGCAGCGCGGCTCCGGAGGGGCTTGGC.

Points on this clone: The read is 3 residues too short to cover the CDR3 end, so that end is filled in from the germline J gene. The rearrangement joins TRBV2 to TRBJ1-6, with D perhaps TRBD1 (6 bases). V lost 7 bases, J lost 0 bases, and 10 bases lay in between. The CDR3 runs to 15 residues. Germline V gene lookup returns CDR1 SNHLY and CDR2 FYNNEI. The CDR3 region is CASTTGSSYNSPLHF. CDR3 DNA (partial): TGTGCCAGCACGACAGGTAGCTCCTATAATTCACCC. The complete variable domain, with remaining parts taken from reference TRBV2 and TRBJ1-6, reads EPEVTQTPSHQVTQMGQEVILRCVPISNHLYFYWYRQILGQKVEFLVSFYNNEISEKSEIFDDQFSVERPDGSNFTLKIRSTKLEDSAMYFCASTTGSSYNSPLHFGNGTRLTVT.

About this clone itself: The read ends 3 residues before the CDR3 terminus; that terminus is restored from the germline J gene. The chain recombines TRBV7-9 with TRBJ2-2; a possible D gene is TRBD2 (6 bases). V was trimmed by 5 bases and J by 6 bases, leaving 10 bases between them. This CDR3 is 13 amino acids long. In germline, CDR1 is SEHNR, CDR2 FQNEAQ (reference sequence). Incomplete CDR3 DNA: TGTGCCAGCAGCCCTGGGGGGTCCGGGGAG. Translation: CASSPGGSGE. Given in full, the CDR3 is CASSPGGSGELFF.

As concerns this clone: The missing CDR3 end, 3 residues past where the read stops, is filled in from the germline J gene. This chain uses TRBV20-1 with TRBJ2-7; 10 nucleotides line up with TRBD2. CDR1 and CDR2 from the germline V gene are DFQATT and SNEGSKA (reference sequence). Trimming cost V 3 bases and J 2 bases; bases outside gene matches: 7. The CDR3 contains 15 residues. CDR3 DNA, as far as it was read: TGCAGTGCTAGCCCGGGGACTAGCGATACCTACGAG. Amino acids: CSASPGTSDTYE. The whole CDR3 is CSASPGTSDTYEQYF.

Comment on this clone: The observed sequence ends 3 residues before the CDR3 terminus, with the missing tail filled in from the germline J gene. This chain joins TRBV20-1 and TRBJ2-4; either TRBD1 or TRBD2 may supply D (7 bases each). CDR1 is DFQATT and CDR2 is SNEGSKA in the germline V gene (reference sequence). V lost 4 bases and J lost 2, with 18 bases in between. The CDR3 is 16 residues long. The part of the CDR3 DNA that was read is TGCAGTGCTAAAAAGGGAGGGGGCGGTTCCAAAAACATT. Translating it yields CSAKKGGGGSKNI. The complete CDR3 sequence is CSAKKGGGGSKNIQYF.

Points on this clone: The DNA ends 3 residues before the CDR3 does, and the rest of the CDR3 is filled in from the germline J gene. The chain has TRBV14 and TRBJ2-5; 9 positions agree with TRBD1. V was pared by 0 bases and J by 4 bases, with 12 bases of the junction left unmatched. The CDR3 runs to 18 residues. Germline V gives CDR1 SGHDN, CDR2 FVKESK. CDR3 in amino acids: CASSQEGFTTGGRETQYF. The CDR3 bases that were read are TGTGCCAGCAGCCAAGAGGGATTTACTACAGGGGGCCGAGAGACC.

The sequenced CDR3 bases are TGTGCCAGCAGCTCACCTGACAGGGACCCCGGC. It is translated as CASSSPDRDPG. The CDR3 as a whole reads CASSSPDRDPGYTF. V is TRBV6-2 or TRBV6-3 and J is TRBJ1-2; 7 bases align to TRBD1. The sequenced fragment ends 3 residues before the CDR3 boundary, so the rest is inferred from the germline J gene. CDR3 length: 14 amino acids. Looked up from germline, CDR1 is MNHEY and CDR2 is SVGEGT.

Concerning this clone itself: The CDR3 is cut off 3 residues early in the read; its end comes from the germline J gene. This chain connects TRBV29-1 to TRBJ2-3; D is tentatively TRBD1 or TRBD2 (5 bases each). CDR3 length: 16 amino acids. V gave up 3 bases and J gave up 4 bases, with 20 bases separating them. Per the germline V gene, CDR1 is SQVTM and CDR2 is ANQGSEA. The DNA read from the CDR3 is TGCAGCGTTGAGGATACAGGTGGGAGTTTCTCAGATACG. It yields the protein CSVEDTGGSFSDT. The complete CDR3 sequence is CSVEDTGGSFSDTQYF.

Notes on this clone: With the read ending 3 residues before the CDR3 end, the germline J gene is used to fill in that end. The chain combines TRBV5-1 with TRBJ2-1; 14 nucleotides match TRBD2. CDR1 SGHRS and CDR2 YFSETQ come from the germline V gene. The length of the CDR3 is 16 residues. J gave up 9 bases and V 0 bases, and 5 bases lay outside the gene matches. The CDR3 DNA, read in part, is TGCGCCAGCAGCTTGGAGGTAGGACTAGCGGGAGGTGAG. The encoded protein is CASSLEVGLAGGE. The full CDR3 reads CASSLEVGLAGGEQFF.

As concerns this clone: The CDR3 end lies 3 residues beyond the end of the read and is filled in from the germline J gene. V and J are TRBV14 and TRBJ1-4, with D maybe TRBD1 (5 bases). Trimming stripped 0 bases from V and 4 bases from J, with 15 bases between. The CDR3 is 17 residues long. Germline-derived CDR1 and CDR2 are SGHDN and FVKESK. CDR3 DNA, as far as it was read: TGTGCCAGCAGCCAAGATTACGGGGGTCAGGGTAATGAAAAA. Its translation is CASSQDYGGQGNEK. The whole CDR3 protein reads CASSQDYGGQGNEKLFF.

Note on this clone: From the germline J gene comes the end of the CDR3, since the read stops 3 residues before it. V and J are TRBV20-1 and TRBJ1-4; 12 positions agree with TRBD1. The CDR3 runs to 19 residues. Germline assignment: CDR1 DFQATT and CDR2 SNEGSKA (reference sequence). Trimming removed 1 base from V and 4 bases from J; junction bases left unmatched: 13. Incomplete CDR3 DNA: TGCAGTGCTAGAGGCCCCCCGGGACAGGGGGCTAAGGGTAATGAAAAA. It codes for CSARGPPGQGAKGNEK. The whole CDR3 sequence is CSARGPPGQGAKGNEKLFF.

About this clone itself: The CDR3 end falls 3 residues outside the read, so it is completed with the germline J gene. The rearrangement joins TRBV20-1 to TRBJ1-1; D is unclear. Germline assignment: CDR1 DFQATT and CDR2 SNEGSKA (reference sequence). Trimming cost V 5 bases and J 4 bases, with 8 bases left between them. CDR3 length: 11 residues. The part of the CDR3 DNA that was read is TGCAGTGCTGACCGGGGCACTGAA. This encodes CSADRGTE. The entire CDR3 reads CSADRGTEAFF.

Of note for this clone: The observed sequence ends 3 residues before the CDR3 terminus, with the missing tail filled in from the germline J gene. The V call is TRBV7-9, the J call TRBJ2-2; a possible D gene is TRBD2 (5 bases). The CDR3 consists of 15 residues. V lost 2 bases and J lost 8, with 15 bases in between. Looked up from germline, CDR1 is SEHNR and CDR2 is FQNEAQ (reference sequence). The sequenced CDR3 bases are TGTGCCAGCAGCTTACGGACTGACATTCGTGGGGAG. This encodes CASSLRTDIRGE. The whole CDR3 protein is CASSLRTDIRGELFF.

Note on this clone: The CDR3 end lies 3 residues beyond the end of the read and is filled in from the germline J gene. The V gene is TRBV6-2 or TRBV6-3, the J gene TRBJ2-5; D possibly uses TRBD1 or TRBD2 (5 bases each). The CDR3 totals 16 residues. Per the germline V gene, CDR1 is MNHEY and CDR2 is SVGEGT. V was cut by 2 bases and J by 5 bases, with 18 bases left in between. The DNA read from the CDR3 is TGTGCCAGCAGTTACGGCGCCGCAGTAGGGGAGGAGACC. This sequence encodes CASSYGAAVGEET. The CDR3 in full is CASSYGAAVGEETQYF.

The CDR3 DNA, read in part, is TGTGCCAGCTCTTCCCAGGGAGGGAATCAGCCC. It codes for CASSSQGGNQP. The entire CDR3 protein is CASSSQGGNQPQHF. V and J are TRBV18 and TRBJ1-5; possible D gene TRBD1, 5 bases. Read coverage stops 3 residues before the CDR3 terminus; the germline J gene supplies the remainder. Trimming left V 6 bases short and J 4 bases short, with 13 bases between. CDR1 is KGHSH, CDR2 LQKENI, per germline. The CDR3 is 14 amino acids.

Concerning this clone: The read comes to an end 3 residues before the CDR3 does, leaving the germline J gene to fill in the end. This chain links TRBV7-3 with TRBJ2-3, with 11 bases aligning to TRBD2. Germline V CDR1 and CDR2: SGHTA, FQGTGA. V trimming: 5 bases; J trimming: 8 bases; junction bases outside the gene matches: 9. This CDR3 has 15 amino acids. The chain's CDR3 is CASSATLAGGGTQYF. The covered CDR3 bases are TGTGCCAGCAGCGCTACTCTAGCGGGAGGCGGTACG.

The covered CDR3 bases are TGTGCCAGCAGTGACCTACTAGCCCGCCGTGCCGAG. Amino acids: CASSDLLARRAE. The entire CDR3 is CASSDLLARRAEQYF. This chain connects TRBV6-4 to TRBJ2-7; weak D call: TRBD2 (6 bases). The read halts 3 residues ahead of the CDR3 end, with the missing end drawn from the germline J gene. CDR3 length: 15 amino acids. CDR1 and CDR2 from the germline V gene are MRHNA and SNTAGT. The germline V and J ends were trimmed by 2 bases and 6 bases, with 17 bases remaining between them.

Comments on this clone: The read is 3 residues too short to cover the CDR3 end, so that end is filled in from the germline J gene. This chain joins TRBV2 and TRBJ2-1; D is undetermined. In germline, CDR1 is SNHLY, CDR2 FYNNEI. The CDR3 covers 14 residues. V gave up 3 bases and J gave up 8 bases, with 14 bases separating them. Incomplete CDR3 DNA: TGTGCCAGCAGTGATTTTCCGGTATCCTATGAG. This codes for CASSDFPVSYE. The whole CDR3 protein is CASSDFPVSYEQFF.

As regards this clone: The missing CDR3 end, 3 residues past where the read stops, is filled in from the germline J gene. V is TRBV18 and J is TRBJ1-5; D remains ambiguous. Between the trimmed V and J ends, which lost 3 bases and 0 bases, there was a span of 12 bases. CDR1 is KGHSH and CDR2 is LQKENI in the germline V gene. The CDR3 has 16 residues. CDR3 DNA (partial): TGTGCCAGCTCACCGTATGACATTTATAGCAATCAGCCC. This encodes CASSPYDIYSNQP. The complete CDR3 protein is CASSPYDIYSNQPQHF.

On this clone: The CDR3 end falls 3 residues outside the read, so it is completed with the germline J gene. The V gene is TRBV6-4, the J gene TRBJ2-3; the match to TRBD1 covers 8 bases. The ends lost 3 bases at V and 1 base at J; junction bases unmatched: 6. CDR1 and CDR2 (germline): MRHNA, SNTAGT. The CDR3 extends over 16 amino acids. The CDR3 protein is CASSDGTGGGTDTQYF. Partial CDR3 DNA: TGTGCCAGCAGTGATGGGACAGGTGGGGGCACAGATACG.